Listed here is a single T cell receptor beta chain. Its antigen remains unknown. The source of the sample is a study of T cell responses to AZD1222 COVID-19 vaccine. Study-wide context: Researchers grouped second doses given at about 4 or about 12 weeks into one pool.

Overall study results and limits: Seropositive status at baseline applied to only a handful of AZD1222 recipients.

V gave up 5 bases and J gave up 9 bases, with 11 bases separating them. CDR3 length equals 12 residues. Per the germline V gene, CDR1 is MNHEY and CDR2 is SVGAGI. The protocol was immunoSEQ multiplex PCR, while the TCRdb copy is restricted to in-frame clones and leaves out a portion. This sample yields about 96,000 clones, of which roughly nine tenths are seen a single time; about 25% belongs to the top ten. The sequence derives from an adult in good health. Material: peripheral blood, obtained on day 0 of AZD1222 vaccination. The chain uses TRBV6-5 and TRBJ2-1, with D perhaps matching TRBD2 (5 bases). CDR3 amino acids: CASSTPSFEQFF. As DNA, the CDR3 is TGTGCCAGCAGTACCCCTAGCTTTGAGCAGTTCTTC.